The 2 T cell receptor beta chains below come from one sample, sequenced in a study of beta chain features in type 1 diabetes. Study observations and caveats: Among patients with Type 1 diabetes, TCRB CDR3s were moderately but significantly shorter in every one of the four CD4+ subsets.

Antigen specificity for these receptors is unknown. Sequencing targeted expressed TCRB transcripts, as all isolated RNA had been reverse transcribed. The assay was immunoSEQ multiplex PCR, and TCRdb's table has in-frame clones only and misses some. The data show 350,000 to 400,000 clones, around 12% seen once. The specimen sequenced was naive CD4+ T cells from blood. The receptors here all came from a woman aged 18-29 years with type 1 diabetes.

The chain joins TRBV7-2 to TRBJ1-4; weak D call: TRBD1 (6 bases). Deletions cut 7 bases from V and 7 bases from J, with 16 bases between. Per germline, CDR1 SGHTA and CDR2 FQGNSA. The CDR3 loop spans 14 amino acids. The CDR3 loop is CASTSGGQSEKLFF. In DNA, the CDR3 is TGTGCCAGCACCTCCGGGGGGCAGAGTGAAAAACTGTTTTTT.

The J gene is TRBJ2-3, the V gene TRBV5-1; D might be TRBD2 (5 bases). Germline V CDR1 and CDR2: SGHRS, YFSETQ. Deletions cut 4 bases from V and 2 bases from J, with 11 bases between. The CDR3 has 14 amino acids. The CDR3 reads CASSGLAATDTQYF. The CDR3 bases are TGCGCCAGCAGCGGTCTAGCCGCCACAGATACGCAGTATTTT.